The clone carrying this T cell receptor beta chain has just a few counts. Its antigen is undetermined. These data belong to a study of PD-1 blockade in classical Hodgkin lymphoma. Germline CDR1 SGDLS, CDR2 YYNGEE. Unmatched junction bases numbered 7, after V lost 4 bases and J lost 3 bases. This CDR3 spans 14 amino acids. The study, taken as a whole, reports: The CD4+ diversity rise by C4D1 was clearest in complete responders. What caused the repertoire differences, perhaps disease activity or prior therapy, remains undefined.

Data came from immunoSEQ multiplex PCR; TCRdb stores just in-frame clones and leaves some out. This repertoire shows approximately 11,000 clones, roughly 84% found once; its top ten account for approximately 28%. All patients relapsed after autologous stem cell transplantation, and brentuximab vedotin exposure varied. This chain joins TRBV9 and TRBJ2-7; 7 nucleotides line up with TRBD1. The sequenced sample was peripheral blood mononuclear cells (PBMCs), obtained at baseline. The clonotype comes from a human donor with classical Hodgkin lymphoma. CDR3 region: CASSPSGTDYEQYF. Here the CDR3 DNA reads TGTGCCAGCAGCCCCTCCGGGACAGACTACGAGCAGTACTTC.